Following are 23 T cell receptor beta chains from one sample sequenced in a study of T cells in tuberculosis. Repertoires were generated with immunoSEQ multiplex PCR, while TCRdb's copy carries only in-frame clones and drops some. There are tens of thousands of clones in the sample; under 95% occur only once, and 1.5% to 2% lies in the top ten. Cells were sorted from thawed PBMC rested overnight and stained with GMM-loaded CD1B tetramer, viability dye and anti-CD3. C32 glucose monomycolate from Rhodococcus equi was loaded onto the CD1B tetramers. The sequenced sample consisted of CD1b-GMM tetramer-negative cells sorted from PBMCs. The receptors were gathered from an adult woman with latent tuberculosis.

The CDR3 region has the DNA TGTGCCAGCAGCTTAGCTCTATCGGGGGGGGCACGCCAAGAGACCCAGTACTTC. Encoded protein: CASSLALSGGARQETQYF. The chain employs TRBV7-9 and TRBJ2-5; 8 bases align to TRBD2. There are 18 residues in the CDR3. J gave up 1 base and V 0 bases, and 10 bases lay outside the gene matches. From germline, CDR1 is SEHNR and CDR2 FQNEAQ (reference sequence).

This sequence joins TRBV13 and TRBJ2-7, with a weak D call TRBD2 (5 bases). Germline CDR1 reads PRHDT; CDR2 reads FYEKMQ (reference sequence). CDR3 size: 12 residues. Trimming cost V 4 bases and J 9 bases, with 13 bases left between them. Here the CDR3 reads CASSSPQRVQYF. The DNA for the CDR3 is TGTGCCAGCAGCTCCCCCCAGAGGGTGCAGTACTTC.

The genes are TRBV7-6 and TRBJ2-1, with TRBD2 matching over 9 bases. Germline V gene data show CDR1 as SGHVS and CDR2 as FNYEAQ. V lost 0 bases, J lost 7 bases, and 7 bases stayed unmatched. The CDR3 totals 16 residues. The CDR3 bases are TGTGCCAGCAGCTTAGCGGCGGGGGGGGTCGGTAATGAGCAGTTCTTC. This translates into CASSLAAGGVGNEQFF. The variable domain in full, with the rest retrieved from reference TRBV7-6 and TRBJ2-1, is GAGVSQSPRYKVTKRGQDVALRCDPISGHVSLYWYRQALGQGPEFLTYFNYEAQQDKSGLPNDRFSAERPEGSISTLTIQRTEQRDSAMYRCASSLAAGGVGNEQFFGPGTRLTVL.

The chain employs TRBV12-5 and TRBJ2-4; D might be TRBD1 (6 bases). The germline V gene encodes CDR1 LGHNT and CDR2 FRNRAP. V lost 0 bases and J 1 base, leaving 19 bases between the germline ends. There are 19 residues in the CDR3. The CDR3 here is CASGLVQGTGSTAKNIQYF. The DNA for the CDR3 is TGTGCTAGTGGTTTGGTACAGGGTACTGGGTCGACGGCCAAAAACATTCAGTACTTC.

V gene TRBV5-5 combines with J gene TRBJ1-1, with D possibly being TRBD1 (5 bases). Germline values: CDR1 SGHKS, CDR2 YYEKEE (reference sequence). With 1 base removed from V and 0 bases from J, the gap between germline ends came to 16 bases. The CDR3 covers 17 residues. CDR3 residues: CASSLWGVITMNTEAFF. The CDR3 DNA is TGTGCCAGCAGCTTGTGGGGGGTGATAACAATGAACACTGAAGCTTTCTTT.

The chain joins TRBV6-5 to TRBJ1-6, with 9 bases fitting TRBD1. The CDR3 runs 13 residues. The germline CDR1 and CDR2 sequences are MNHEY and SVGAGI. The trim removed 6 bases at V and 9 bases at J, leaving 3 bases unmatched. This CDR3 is CASSRGQGSPLHF. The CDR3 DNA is TGTGCCAGCAGCCGGGGACAGGGTTCACCCCTCCACTTT.

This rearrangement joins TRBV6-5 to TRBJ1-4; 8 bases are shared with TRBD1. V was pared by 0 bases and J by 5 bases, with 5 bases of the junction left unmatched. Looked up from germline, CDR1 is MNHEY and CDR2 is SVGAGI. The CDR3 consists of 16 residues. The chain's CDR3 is CASSYSVQGGNEKLFF. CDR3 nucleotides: TGTGCCAGCAGTTACTCGGTACAGGGGGGGAATGAAAAACTGTTTTTT.

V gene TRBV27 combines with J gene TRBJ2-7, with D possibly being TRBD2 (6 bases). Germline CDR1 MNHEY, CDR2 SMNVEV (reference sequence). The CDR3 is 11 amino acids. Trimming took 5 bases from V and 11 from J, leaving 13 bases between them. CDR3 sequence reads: CASSRGREEYF. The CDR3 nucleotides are TGTGCCAGCAGTCGGGGGAGAGAGGAGTACTTC.

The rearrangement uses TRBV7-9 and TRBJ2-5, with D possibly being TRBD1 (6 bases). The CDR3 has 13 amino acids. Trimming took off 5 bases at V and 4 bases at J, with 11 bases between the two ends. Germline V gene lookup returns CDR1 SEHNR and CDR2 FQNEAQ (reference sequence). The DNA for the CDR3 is TGTGCCAGCAGCCCAGGGGTCGGAGAGACCCAGTACTTC. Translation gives CASSPGVGETQYF.

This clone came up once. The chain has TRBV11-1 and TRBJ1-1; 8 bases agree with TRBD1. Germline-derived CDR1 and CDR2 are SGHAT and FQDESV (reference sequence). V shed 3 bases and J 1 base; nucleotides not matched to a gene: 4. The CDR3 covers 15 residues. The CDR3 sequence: CASSFTGTGNTEAFF. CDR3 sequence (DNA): TGTGCCAGCAGCTTTACCGGGACAGGGAACACTGAAGCTTTCTTT.

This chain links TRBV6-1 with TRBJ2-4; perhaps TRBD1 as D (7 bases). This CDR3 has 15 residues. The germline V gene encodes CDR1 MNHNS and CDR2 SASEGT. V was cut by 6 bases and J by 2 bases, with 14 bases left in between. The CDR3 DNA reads TGTGCCAGCAGAGGGGGGACAGTAACCAAAAACATTCAGTACTTC. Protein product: CASRGGTVTKNIQYF.

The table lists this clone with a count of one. In nucleotides, the CDR3 is TGTGCCAGCAGCTTCGGACAGGGGGCCAACACTGAAGCTTTCTTT. It is translated as CASSFGQGANTEAFF. The V gene is TRBV11-2, the J gene TRBJ1-1; 11 positions match TRBD1. The CDR3 extends over 15 amino acids. CDR1 SGHAT and CDR2 FQNNGV come from the germline V gene. J lost 2 bases, V lost 3 bases, and 2 bases had no gene match.

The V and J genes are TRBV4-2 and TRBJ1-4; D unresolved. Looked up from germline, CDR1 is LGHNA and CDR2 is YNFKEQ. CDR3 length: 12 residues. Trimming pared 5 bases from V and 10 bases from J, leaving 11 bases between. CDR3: CASSGRGPKLFF. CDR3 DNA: TGTGCCAGCAGCGGCAGAGGCCCAAAACTGTTTTTT.

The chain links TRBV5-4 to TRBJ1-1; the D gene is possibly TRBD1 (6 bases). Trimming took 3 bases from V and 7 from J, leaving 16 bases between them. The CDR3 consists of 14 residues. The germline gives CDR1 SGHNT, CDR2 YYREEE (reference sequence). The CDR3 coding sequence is TGTGCCAGCAGCTCTCCTAACAGGGTAGTTGAAGCTTTCTTT. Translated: CASSSPNRVVEAFF.

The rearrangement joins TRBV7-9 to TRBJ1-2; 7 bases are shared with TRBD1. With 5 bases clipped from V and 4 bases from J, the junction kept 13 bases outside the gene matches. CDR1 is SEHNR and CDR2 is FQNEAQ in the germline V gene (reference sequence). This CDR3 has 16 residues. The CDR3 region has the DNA TGTGCCAGCAGCACGACCGACAGGGCATCTCCCTATGGCTACACCTTC. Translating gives CASSTTDRASPYGYTF.

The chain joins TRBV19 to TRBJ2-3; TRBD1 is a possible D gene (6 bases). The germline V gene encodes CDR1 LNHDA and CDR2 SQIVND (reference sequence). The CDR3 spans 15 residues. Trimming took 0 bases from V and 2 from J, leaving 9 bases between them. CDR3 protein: CASSIEYRATDTQYF. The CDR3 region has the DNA TGTGCCAGTAGTATAGAATACAGGGCCACAGATACGCAGTATTTT.

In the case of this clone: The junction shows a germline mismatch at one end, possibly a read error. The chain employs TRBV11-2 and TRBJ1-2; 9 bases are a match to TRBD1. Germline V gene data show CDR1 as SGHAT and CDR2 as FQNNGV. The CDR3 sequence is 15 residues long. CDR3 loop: CASSLDGDRAYGYTF. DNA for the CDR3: TGTGCCAGCAGCCTAGACGGGGACAGGGCCTATGGCTACACCTTC. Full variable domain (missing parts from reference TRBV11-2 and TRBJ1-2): EAGVAQSPRYKIIEKRQSVAFWCNPISGHATLYWYQQILGQGPKLLIQFQNNGVVDDSQLPKDRFSAERLKGVDSTLKIQPAKLEDSAVYLCASSLDGDRAYGYTFGSGTRLTVV.

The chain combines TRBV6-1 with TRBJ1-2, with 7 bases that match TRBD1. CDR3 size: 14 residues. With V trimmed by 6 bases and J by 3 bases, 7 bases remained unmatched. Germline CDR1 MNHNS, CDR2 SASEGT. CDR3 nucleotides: TGTGCCAGCAGGGAAACAGGGGTCCACTATGGCTACACCTTC. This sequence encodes CASRETGVHYGYTF.

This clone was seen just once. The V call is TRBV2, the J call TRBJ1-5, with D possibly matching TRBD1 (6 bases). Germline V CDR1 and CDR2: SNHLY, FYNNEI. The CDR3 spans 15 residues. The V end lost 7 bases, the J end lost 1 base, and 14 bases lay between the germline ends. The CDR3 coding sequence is TGTGCCAGCACTCCCGGTGGGGGCAGCAATCAGCCCCAGCATTTT. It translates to CASTPGGGSNQPQHF.

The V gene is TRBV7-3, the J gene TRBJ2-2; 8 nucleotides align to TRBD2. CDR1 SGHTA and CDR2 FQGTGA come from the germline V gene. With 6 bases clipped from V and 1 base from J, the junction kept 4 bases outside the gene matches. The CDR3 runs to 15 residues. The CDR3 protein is CASSSGTRNTGELFF. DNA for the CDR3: TGTGCCAGCAGTTCCGGGACTAGGAACACCGGGGAGCTGTTTTTT. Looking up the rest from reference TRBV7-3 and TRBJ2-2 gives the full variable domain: GAGVSQTPSNKVTEKGKYVELRCDPISGHTALYWYRQSLGQGPEFLIYFQGTGAADDSGLPNDRFFAVRPEGSVSTLKIQRTERGDSAVYLCASSSGTRNTGELFFGEGSRLTVL.

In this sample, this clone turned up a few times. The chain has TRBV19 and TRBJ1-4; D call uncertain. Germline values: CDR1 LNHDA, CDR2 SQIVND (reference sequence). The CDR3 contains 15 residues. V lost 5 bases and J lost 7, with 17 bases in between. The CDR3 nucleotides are TGTGCCAGTAGTTGGTCTCGACACGGCGCTGAAAAACTGTTTTTT. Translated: CASSWSRHGAEKLFF.

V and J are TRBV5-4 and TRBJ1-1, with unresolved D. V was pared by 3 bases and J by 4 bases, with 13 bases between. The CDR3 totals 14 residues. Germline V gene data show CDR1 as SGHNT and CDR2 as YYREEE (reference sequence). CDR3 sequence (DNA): TGTGCCAGCAGCTCGGTTGGAAGCGGCACTGAAGCTTTCTTT. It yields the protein CASSSVGSGTEAFF.

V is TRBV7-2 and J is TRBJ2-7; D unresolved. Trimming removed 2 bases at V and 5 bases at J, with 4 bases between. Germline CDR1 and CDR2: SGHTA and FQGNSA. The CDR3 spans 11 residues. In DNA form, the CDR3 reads TGTGCCAGCAGCTTATTCGACGAGCAGTACTTC. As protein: CASSLFDEQYF.